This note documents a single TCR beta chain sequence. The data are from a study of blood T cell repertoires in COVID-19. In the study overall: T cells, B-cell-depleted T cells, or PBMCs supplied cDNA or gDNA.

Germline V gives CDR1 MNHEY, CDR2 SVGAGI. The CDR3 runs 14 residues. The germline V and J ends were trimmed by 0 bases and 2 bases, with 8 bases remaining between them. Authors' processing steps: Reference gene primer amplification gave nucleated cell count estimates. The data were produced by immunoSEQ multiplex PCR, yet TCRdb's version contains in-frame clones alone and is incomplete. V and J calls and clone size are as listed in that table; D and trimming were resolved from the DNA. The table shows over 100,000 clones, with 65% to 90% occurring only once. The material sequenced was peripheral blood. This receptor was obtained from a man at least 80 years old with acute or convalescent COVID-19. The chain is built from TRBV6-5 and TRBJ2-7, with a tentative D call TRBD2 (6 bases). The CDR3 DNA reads TGTGCCAGCAGTTACTCGAGGGAGGCCTACGAGCAGTACTTC. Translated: CASSYSREAYEQYF.